The clone carrying this T cell receptor beta chain was detected only a few times. Its specificity is unknown. This record belongs to a study of blood T cells in healthy people across ages. Germline values: CDR1 SEHNR, CDR2 FQNEAQ (reference sequence). CDR3 length: 15 residues. Trimming cost V 8 bases and J 2 bases, with 15 bases left between them. It was around 10 milliliters of peripheral blood that were drawn from each donor. A J-beta primer mix and a sample-barcoded 5' primer were used in a second PCR of about 6 to 12 cycles. TCRdb re-derived calls from the 5' RACE reads in MiXCR, one entry per CDR3 protein. The data contain around 1,900,000 distinct CDR3 sequences, around 40% of them singletons. Notes on the study in general: Changes in expanded clonotypes were possibly confounded, as the CMV status of donors was unknown. Diversity figures derived from one million T cells were judged to underestimate the true value.

The chain has TRBV7-9 and TRBJ2-2; D might be TRBD1 or TRBD2, each matching 5 bases. Sequencing used blood. This receptor was obtained from a human donor in good health. CDR3 loop: CASYFTGLNTGELFF. The DNA for the CDR3 is TGTGCCAGCTATTTTACAGGACTCAACACCGGGGAGCTGTTTTTT.